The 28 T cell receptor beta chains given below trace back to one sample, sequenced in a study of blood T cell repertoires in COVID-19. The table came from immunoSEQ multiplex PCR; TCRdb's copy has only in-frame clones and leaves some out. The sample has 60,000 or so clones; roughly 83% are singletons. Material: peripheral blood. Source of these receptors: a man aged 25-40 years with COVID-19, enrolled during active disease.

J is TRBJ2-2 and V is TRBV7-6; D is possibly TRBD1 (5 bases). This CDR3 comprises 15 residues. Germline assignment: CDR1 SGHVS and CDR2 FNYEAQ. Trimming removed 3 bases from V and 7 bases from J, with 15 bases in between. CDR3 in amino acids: CASSFAFQGIGELFF. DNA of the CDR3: TGTGCCAGCAGCTTCGCCTTTCAGGGAATCGGGGAGCTGTTTTTT. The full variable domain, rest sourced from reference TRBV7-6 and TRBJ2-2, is GAGVSQSPRYKVTKRGQDVALRCDPISGHVSLYWYRQALGQGPEFLTYFNYEAQQDKSGLPNDRFSAERPEGSISTLTIQRTEQRDSAMYRCASSFAFQGIGELFFGEGSRLTVL.

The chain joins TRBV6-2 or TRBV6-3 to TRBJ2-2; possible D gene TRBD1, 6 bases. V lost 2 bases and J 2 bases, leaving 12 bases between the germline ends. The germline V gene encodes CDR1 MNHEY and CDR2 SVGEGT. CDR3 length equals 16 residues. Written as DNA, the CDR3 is TGTGCCAGCAGTTACGGGGGCAGGGCTAACACCGGGGAGCTGTTTTTT. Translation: CASSYGGRANTGELFF.

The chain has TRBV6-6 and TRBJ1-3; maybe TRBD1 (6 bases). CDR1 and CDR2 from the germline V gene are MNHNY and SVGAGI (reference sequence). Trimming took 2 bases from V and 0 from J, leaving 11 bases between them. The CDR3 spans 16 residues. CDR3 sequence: CASSYRDIRSGNTIYF. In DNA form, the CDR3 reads TGTGCCAGCAGTTACCGGGACATTCGCTCTGGAAACACCATATATTTT.

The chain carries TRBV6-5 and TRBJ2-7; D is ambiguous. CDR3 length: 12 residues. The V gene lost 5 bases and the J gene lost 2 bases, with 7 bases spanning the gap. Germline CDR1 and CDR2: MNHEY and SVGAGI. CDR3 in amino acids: CASSKTPYEQYF. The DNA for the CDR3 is TGTGCCAGCAGTAAGACTCCCTACGAGCAGTACTTC.

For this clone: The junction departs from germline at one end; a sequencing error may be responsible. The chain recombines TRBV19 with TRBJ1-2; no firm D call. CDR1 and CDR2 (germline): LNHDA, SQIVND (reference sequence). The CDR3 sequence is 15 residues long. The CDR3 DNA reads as TGTGCCAGTAGTATAGGCGGAGGCTCGGACTATCGCTACACCTTC. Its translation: CASSIGGGSDYRYTF.

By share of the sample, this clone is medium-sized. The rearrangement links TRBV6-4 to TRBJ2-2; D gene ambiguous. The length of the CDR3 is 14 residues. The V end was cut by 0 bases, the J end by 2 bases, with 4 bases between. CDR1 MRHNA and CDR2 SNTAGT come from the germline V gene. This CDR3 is CASSDSTNTGELFF. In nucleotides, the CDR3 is TGTGCCAGCAGTGACTCGACAAACACCGGGGAGCTGTTTTTT.

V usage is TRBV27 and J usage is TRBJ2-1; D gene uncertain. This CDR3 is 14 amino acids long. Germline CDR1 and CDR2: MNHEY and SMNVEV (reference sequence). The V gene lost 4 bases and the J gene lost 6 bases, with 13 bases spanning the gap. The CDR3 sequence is CASSSIDFPNEQFF. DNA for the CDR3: TGTGCCAGCAGTTCCATAGATTTCCCCAATGAGCAGTTCTTC.

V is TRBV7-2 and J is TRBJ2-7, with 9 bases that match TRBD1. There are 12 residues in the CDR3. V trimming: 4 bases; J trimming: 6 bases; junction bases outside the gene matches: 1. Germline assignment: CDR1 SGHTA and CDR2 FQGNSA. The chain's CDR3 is CASSSDRGEQYF. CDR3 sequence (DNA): TGTGCCAGCAGCTCGGACAGGGGCGAGCAGTACTTC.

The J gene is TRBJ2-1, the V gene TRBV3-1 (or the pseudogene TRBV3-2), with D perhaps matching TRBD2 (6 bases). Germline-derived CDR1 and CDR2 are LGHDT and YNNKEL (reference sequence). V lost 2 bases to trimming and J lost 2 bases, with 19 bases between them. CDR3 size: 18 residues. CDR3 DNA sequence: TGTGCCAGCAGCCAACTCCCGGGACTCCCGAGGGCCTACAATGAGCAGTTCTTC. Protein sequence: CASSQLPGLPRAYNEQFF.

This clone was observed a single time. The CDR3 sequence is CASSEAGGGPSGNTIYF. The DNA for the CDR3 is TGTGCCAGCAGTGAAGCGGGAGGGGGTCCCTCTGGAAACACCATATATTTT. V gene TRBV6-1 combines with J gene TRBJ1-3; D possibly corresponds to TRBD1 (6 bases). With 0 bases removed from V and 0 bases from J, the gap between germline ends came to 12 bases. CDR1 is MNHNS and CDR2 is SASEGT in the germline V gene. This CDR3 is 17 amino acids long.

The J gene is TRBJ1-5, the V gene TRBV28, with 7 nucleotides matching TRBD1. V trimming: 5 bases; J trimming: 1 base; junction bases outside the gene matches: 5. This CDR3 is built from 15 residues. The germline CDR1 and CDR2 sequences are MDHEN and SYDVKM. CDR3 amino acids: CASSQTGRSNQPQHF. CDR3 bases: TGTGCCAGCAGTCAGACAGGGAGGAGCAATCAGCCCCAGCATTTT.

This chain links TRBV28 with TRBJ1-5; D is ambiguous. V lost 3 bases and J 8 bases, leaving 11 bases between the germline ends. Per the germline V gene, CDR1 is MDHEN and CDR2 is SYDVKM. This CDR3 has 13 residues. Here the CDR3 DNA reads TGTGCCAGCAGTTTGACGGGTCCAAAGCCCCAGCATTTT. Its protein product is CASSLTGPKPQHF.

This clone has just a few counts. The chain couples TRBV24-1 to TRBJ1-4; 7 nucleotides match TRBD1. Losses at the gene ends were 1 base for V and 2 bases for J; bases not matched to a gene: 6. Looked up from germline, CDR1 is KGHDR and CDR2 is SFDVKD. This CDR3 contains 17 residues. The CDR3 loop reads CATSDFHRDSTNEKLFF. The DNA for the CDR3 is TGTGCCACCAGTGATTTCCACCGGGACAGCACTAATGAAAAACTGTTTTTT.

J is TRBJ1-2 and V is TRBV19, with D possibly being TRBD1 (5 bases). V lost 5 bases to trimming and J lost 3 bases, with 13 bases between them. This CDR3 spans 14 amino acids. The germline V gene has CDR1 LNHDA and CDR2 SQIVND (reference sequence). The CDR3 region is CASSLPRGDYGYTF. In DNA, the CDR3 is TGTGCCAGTAGTCTCCCCCGGGGGGACTATGGCTACACCTTC.

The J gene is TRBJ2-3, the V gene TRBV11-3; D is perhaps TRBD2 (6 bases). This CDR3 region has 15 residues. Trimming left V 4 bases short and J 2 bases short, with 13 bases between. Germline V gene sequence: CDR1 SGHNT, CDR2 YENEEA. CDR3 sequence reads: CASSSPGGFTDTQYF. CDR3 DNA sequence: TGTGCCAGCAGCTCGCCCGGAGGGTTCACAGATACGCAGTATTTT. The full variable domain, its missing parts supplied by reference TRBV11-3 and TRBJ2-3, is EAGVVQSPRYKIIEKKQPVAFWCNPISGHNTLYWYLQNLGQGPELLIRYENEEAVDDSQLPKDRFSAERLKGVDSTLKIQPAELGDSAVYLCASSSPGGFTDTQYFGPGTRLTVL.

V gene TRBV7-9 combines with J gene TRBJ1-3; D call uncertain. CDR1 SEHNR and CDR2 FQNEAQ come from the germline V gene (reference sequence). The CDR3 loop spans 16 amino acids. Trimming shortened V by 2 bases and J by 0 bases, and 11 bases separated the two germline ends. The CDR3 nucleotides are TGTGCCAGCAGCTTAAATAGCATTTTCTCTGGAAACACCATATATTTT. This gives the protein CASSLNSIFSGNTIYF. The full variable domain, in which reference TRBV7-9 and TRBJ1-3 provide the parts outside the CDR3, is DTGVSQNPRHKITKRGQNVTFRCDPISEHNRLYWYRQTLGQGPEFLTYFQNEAQLEKSRLLSDRFSAERPKGSFSTLEIQRTEQGDSAMYLCASSLNSIFSGNTIYFGEGSWLTVV.

CDR3 nucleotide sequence: TGTGCCAGCACCCTAGGAAGGGGTGTCACTGAAGCTTTCTTT. It translates to CASTLGRGVTEAFF. V usage is TRBV6-5 and J usage is TRBJ1-1; possibly TRBD1 for D (5 bases). Germline-derived CDR1 and CDR2 are MNHEY and SVGAGI. This CDR3 is 14 amino acids long. Trimming removed 7 bases from V and 4 bases from J, with 16 bases in between.

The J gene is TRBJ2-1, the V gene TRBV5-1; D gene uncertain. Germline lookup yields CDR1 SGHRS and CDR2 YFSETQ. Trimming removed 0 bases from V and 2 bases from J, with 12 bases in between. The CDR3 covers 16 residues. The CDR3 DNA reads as TGCGCCAGCAGCTTGGGGTTGCAGATTACCTACAATGAGCAGTTCTTC. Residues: CASSLGLQITYNEQFF.

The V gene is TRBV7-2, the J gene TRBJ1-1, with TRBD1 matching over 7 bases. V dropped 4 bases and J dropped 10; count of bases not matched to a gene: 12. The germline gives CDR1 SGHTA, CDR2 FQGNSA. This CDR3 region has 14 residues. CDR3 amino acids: CASSSKGAPRSAFF. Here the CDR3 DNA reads TGTGCCAGCAGCTCTAAGGGGGCTCCCCGCTCAGCTTTCTTT.

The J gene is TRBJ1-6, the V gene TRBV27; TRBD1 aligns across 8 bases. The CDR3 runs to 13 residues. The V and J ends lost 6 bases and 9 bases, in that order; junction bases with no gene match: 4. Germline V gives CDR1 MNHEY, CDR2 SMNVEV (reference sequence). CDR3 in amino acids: CASRDTGGSPLHF. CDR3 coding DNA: TGTGCCAGCAGAGATACAGGGGGTTCACCCCTCCACTTT.

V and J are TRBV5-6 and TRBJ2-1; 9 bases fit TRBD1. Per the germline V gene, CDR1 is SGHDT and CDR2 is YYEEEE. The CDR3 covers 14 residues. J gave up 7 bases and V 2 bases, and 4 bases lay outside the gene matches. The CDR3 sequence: CASSFWTGENEQFF. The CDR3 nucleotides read TGTGCCAGCAGCTTTTGGACAGGGGAAAATGAGCAGTTCTTC.

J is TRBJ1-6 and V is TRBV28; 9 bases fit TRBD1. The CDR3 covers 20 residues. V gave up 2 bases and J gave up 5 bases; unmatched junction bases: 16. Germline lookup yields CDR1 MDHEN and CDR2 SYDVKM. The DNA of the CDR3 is TGTGCCAGCAGTTTACTAGGGACAGGGTCGATCCTGGGGGATAATTCACCCCTCCACTTT. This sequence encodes CASSLLGTGSILGDNSPLHF.

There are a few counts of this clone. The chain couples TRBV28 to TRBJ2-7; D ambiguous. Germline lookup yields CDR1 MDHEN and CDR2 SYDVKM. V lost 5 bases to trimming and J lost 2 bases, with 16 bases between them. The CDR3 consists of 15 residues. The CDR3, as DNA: TGTGCCAGCAGTAACGCAGCGCTTGGAACCTACGAGCAGTACTTC. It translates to CASSNAALGTYEQYF.

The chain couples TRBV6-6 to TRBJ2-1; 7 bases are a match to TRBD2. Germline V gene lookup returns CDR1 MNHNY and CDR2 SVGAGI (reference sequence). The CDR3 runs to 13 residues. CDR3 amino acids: CATDGGSYNEQFF. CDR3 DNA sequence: TGTGCAACCGACGGGGGGAGCTACAATGAGCAGTTCTTC.

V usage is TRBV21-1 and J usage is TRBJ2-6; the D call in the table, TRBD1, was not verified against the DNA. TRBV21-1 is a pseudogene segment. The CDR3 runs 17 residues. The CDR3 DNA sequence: TGTGCCAGCAGCAACCGGGACAGGGGCTCTGGGGCCAACGTCCTGACTTTC. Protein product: CASSNRDRGSGANVLTF.

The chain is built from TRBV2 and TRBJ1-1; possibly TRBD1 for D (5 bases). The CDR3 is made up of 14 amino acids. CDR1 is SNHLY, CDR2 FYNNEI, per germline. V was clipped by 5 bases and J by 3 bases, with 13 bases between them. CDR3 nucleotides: TGTGCCAGCAGTCGGAGGGGAGGGGACACTGAAGCTTTCTTT. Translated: CASSRRGGDTEAFF.

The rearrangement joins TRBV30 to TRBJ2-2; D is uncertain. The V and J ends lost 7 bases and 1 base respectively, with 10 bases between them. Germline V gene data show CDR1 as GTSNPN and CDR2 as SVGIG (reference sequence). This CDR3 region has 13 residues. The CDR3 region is CALQNLNTGELFF. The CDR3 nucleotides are TGTGCCTTACAGAATCTGAACACCGGGGAGCTGTTTTTT.

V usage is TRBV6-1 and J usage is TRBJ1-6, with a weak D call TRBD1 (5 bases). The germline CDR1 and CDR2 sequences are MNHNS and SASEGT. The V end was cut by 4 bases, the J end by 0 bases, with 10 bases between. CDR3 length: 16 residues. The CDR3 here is CASSVRQSSYNSPLHF. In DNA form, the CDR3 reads TGTGCCAGCAGTGTAAGACAGAGCTCCTATAATTCACCCCTCCACTTT.